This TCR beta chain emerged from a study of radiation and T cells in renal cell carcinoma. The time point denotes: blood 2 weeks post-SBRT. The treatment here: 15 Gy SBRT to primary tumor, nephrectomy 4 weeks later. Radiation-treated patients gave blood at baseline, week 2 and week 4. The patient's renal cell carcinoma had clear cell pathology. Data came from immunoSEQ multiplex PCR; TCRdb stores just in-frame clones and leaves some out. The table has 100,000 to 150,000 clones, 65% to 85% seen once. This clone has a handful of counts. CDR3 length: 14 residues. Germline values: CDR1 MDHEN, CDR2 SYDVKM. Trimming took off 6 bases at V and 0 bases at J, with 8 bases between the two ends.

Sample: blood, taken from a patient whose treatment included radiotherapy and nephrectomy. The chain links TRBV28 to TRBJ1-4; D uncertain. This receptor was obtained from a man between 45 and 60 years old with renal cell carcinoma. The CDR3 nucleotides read TGTGCCAGCAGCCCGGATCCAACTAATGAAAAACTGTTTTTT. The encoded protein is CASSPDPTNEKLFF.